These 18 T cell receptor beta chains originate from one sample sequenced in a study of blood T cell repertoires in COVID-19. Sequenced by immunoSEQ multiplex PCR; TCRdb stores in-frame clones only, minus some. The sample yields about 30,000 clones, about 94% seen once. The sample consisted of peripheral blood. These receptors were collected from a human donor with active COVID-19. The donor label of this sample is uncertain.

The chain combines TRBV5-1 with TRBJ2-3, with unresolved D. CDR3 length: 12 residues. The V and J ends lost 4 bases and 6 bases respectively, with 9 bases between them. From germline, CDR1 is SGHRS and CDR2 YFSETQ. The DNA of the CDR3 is TGCGCCAGCAGCCACAAAACGGATACGCAGTATTTT. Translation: CASSHKTDTQYF.

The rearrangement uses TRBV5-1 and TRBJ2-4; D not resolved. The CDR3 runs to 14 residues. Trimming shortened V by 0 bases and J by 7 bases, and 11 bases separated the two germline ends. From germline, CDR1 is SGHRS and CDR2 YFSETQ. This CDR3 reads CASSLGHTPNIQYF. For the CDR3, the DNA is TGCGCCAGCAGCTTGGGCCACACCCCGAACATTCAGTACTTC.

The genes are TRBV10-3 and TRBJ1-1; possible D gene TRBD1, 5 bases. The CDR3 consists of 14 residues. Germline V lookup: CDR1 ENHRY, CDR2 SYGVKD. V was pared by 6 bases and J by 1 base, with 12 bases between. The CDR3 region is CAISVGGENTEAFF. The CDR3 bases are TGTGCCATCAGCGTTGGGGGGGAGAACACTGAAGCTTTCTTT.

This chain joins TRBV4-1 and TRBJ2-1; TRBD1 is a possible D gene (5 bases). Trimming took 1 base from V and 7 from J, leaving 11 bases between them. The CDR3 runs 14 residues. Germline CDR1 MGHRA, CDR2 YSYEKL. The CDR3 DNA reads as TGCGCCAGCAGCCAAGTCAGGGCCCCTAATGAGCAGTTCTTC. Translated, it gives CASSQVRAPNEQFF.

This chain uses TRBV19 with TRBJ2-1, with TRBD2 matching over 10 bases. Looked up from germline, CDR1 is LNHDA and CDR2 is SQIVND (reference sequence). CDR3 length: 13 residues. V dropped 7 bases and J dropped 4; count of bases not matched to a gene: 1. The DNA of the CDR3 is TGTGCCAGTAAACTAGCGGGGTACAATGAGCAGTTCTTC. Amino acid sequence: CASKLAGYNEQFF.

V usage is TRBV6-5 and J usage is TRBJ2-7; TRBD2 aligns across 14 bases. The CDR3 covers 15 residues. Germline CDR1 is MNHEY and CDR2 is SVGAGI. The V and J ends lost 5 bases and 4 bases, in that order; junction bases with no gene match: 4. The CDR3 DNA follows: TGTGCCAGCAGTAGGACTAGCGGGAGGCAGTACGAGCAGTACTTC. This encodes CASSRTSGRQYEQYF.

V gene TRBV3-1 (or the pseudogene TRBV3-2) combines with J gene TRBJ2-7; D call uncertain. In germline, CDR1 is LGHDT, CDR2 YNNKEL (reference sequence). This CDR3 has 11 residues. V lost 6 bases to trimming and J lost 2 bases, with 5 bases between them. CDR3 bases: TGTGCCAGCAGGAGTCCCTACGAGCAGTACTTC. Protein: CASRSPYEQYF.

The CDR3 is CASMRVDSNQPQHF. For the CDR3, the DNA is TGTGCCAGCATGAGGGTAGATAGCAATCAGCCCCAGCATTTT. This chain links TRBV28 with TRBJ1-5; D is unresolved. The V gene's germline CDR1 is MDHEN and CDR2 SYDVKM. V was trimmed by 7 bases and J by 0 bases, leaving 10 bases between them. This CDR3 contains 14 residues.

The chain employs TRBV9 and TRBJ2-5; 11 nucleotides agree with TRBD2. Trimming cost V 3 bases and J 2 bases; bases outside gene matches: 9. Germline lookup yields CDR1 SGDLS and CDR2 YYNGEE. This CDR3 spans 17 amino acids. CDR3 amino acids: CASSEGPRLAGQETQYF. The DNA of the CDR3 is TGTGCCAGCAGCGAGGGCCCCCGACTAGCGGGGCAAGAGACCCAGTACTTC. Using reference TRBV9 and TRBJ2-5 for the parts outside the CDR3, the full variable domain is DSGVTQTPKHLITATGQRVTLRCSPRSGDLSVYWYQQSLDQGLQFLIQYYNGEERAKGNILERFSAQQFPDLHSELNLSSLELGDSALYFCASSEGPRLAGQETQYFGPGTRLLVL.

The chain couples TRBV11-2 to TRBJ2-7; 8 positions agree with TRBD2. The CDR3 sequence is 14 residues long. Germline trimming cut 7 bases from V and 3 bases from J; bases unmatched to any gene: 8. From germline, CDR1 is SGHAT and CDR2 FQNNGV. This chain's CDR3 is CASIPKRGSYEQYF. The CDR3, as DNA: TGTGCCAGCATTCCCAAGCGGGGGAGCTACGAGCAGTACTTC.

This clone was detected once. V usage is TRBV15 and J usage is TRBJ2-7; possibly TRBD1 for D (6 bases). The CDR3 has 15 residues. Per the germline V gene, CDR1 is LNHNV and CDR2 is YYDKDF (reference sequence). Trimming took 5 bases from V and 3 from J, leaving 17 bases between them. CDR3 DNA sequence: TGTGCCACCAGCTCTGGACAGAGGGCATTCTACGAGCAGTACTTC. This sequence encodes CATSSGQRAFYEQYF. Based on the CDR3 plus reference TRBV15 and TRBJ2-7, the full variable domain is DAMVIQNPRYQVTQFGKPVTLSCSQTLNHNVMYWYQQKSSQAPKLLFHYYDKDFNNEADTPDNFQSRRPNTSFCFLDIRSPGLGDTAMYLCATSSGQRAFYEQYFGPGTRLTVT.

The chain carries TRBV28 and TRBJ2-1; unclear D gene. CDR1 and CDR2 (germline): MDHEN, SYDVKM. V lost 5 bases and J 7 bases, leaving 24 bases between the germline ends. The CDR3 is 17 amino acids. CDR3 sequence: CASSPRPTDGRRNEQFF. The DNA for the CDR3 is TGTGCCAGCAGTCCTAGGCCAACTGACGGCCGCCGAAATGAGCAGTTCTTC.

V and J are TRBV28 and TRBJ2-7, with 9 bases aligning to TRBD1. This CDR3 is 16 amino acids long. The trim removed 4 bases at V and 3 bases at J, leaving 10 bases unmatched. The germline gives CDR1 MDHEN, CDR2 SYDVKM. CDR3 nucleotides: TGTGCCAGCAGTTACCCCCTCCGGGACAGGGACTACGAGCAGTACTTC. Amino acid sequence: CASSYPLRDRDYEQYF. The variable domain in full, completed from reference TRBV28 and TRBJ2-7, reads DVKVTQSSRYLVKRTGEKVFLECVQDMDHENMFWYRQDPGLGLRLIYFSYDVKMKEKGDIPEGYSVSREKKERFSLILESASTNQTSMYLCASSYPLRDRDYEQYFGPGTRLTVT.

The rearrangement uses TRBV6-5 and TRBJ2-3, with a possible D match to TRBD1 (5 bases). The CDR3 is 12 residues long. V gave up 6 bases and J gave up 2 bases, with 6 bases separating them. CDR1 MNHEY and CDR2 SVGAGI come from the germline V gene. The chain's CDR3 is CASRQVTDTQYF. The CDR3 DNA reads TGTGCCAGCAGACAGGTCACAGATACGCAGTATTTT.

The CDR3 region is CASSFGSSYEQYF. CDR3 sequence (DNA): TGTGCCAGCAGCTTCGGGAGCTCCTACGAGCAGTACTTC. The chain couples TRBV11-2 to TRBJ2-7; TRBD2 is a possible D gene (6 bases). The germline V gene has CDR1 SGHAT and CDR2 FQNNGV. V lost 3 bases and J lost 0, with 6 bases in between. CDR3 length: 13 residues. Using reference TRBV11-2 and TRBJ2-7 for the parts outside the CDR3, the full variable domain is EAGVAQSPRYKIIEKRQSVAFWCNPISGHATLYWYQQILGQGPKLLIQFQNNGVVDDSQLPKDRFSAERLKGVDSTLKIQPAKLEDSAVYLCASSFGSSYEQYFGPGTRLTVT.

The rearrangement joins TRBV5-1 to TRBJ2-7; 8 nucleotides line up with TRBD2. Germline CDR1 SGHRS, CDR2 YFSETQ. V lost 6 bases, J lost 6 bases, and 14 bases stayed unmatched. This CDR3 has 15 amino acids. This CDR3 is CASTSGGGQVGEQYF. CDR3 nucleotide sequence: TGCGCCAGCACCTCGGGAGGGGGGCAAGTGGGCGAGCAGTACTTC.

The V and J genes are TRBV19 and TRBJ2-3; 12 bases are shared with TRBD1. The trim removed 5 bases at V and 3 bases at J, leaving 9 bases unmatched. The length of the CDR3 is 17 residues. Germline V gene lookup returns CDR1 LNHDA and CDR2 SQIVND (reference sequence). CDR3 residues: CASSPYPGQGATDTQYF. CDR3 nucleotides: TGTGCCAGTAGTCCCTACCCGGGACAGGGGGCAACAGATACGCAGTATTTT.

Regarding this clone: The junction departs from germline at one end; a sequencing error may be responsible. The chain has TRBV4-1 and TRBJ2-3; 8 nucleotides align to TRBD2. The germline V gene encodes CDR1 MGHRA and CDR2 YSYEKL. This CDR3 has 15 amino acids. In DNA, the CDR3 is TGCGCCCGCAGCCGGGGGGGGCTAGCAGGAGATACGCAGTATTTT. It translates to CARSRGGLAGDTQYF.